This record covers a single T cell receptor beta chain. Its antigen is as yet unknown. The sample originates from a study of OX40 agonist ivuxolimab in advanced cancers. TCRdb keeps only in-frame clones here, not all; method: immunoSEQ multiplex PCR. The repertoire holds tens of thousands of clones, with approximately 86% as singletons. V dropped 4 bases and J dropped 6 bases, with 10 bases sitting between them. The CDR3 runs to 13 residues. Germline V gene sequence: CDR1 MNHEY, CDR2 SMNVEV (reference sequence). The study's findings and limits: Part of the nonresponder group also had normalized T-cell clonal expansion that was low. The CD4+ and CD8+ T cells in the blood had expanded clonally by week 6 at 0.1 to 3.0 mg/kg.

This sequence was found in an adult with an advanced solid tumor such as melanoma, head and neck, liver or kidney cancer. Source: CD4+ or CD8+ T cells sorted from blood, taken in a trial of the OX40 agonist ivuxolimab. V gene TRBV27 combines with J gene TRBJ1-5; no reliable D call. CDR3 DNA sequence: TGTGCCAGCAGTTCTTGGGCAGGTCAGCCCCAGCATTTT. It encodes CASSSWAGQPQHF.